Below, 13 T cell receptor beta chains from the same sample are listed, as sequenced in a study of cytomegalovirus exposure and HLA in healthy donors. The PCR ran on 60 Vbeta and 13 Jbeta primers. Libraries were prepared by immunoSEQ multiplex PCR; TCRdb keeps only in-frame clonotypes and omits some of them. This sample carries around 190,000 clones, roughly 72% of them seen once, and the ten largest clones take 1.5% to 2%. Input material: PBMCs. These receptors were obtained from a man aged 25-45 years in good health and CMV-seronegative.

This clone has just a few counts. The chain couples TRBV5-6 to TRBJ1-1, with D possibly matching TRBD1 (6 bases). The length of the CDR3 is 12 residues. Germline V gene sequence: CDR1 SGHDT, CDR2 YYEEEE. V was cut by 4 bases and J by 11 bases, with 15 bases left in between. In DNA, the CDR3 is TGTGCCAGCAGCGGAACAGGGTTCTCGGCTTTCTTT. This sequence encodes CASSGTGFSAFF.

This sequence joins TRBV5-4 and TRBJ2-5; 13 bases align to TRBD2. The ends lost 5 bases at V and 3 bases at J; junction bases unmatched: 10. Germline values: CDR1 SGHNT, CDR2 YYREEE (reference sequence). The CDR3 runs to 17 residues. For the CDR3, the DNA is TGTGCCAGCAGTAAGGGACTAGCGGGAAATAGGGAAGAGACCCAGTACTTC. This codes for CASSKGLAGNREETQYF.

This chain uses TRBV5-6 with TRBJ2-7; unclear D gene. Deletions cut 2 bases from V and 4 bases from J, with 13 bases between. In germline, CDR1 is SGHDT, CDR2 YYEEEE. This CDR3 is 14 amino acids long. The CDR3 spells CASSFYGVLYEQYF. In nucleotides, the CDR3 is TGTGCCAGCAGCTTCTATGGAGTTCTATACGAGCAGTACTTC.

This sequence joins TRBV10-3 and TRBJ1-2; 8 nucleotides agree with TRBD1. This CDR3 is built from 16 residues. Germline CDR1 is ENHRY and CDR2 is SYGVKD. V shed 3 bases, J shed 6 bases, and the junction held 12 bases outside the gene matches. CDR3 nucleotide sequence: TGTGCCATCAGTGACGCGGCGGCAGGGGGCGCAAATGGCTACACCTTC. As protein: CAISDAAAGGANGYTF.

The chain employs TRBV6-1 and TRBJ2-1, with D uncertain. The CDR3 length is 12 residues. The germline V gene encodes CDR1 MNHNS and CDR2 SASEGT. V gave up 2 bases and J gave up 6 bases, with 5 bases separating them. In DNA form, the CDR3 reads TGTGCCAGCAGTGAACACTTCAATGAGCAGTTCTTC. Translating it yields CASSEHFNEQFF.

The V call is TRBV5-1, the J call TRBJ2-7; D perhaps matches TRBD2 (6 bases). This CDR3 spans 15 amino acids. V was cut by 2 bases and J by 5 bases, with 17 bases left in between. In germline, CDR1 is SGHRS, CDR2 YFSETQ. The CDR3: CASSFPFGRRNEQYF. As DNA, the CDR3 is TGCGCCAGCAGCTTCCCTTTTGGGAGGAGAAACGAGCAGTACTTC.

V usage is TRBV19 and J usage is TRBJ2-5; D may be TRBD1 (6 bases). Germline V lookup: CDR1 LNHDA, CDR2 SQIVND (reference sequence). The CDR3 spans 15 residues. The V end lost 6 bases, the J end lost 5 bases, and 19 bases lay between the germline ends. The CDR3 loop reads CASRPTGGVQETQYF. Written as DNA, the CDR3 is TGTGCCAGTAGGCCGACAGGTGGAGTCCAGGAGACCCAGTACTTC.

This clone was found once. V is TRBV11-1 and J is TRBJ2-7; TRBD1 is a possible D gene (5 bases). The CDR3 consists of 16 residues. Trimming shortened V by 5 bases and J by 1 base, and 18 bases separated the two germline ends. CDR1 is SGHAT, CDR2 FQDESV, per germline (reference sequence). For the CDR3, the DNA is TGTGCCAGCAGCCCCATACACCTGACAGAATCCTACGAGCAGTACTTC. Its translation is CASSPIHLTESYEQYF.

This clone occurred a few times. CDR3 region: CASSLGRGADTQYF. For the CDR3, the DNA is TGTGCCAGCAGCCTGGGTCGGGGGGCAGATACGCAGTATTTT. The chain links TRBV28 to TRBJ2-3, with 7 nucleotides matching TRBD2. CDR1 and CDR2 from the germline V gene are MDHEN and SYDVKM. This CDR3 is 14 amino acids long. Trimming cost V 6 bases and J 4 bases; bases outside gene matches: 7.

The chain uses TRBV4-1 and TRBJ1-4; D is unclear. V lost 9 bases to trimming and J lost 5 bases, with 19 bases between them. The CDR3 contains 15 residues. Germline CDR1 and CDR2: MGHRA and YSYEKL. CDR3 nucleotide sequence: TGCGCCAGTTCACCTCTAGTACCCTTGAATGAAAAACTGTTTTTT. Translation: CASSPLVPLNEKLFF.

The chain has TRBV4-1 and TRBJ2-5; weak D call: TRBD1 (7 bases). The CDR3 has 16 residues. The germline V gene has CDR1 MGHRA and CDR2 YSYEKL. V was shortened by 4 bases and J by 0 bases, with 15 bases between the two germline ends. CDR3 nucleotides: TGCGCCAGCAGCCGGAACCAGGGGGGATACCAAGAGACCCAGTACTTC. Protein sequence: CASSRNQGGYQETQYF.

The chain links TRBV18 to TRBJ2-3; 8 positions agree with TRBD2. CDR1 and CDR2 (germline): KGHSH, LQKENI. This CDR3 has 16 residues. The V gene end was trimmed by 1 base and the J gene end by 4 bases; junction bases not matched to a gene: 7. CDR3 sequence: CASSPLNKAGADTQYF. Here the CDR3 DNA reads TGTGCCAGCTCACCACTGAATAAAGCGGGAGCAGATACGCAGTATTTT.

The chain employs TRBV11-2 and TRBJ1-1; tentative D call: TRBD1 (6 bases). This CDR3 has 15 residues. Germline values: CDR1 SGHAT, CDR2 FQNNGV. V was cut by 1 base and J by 6 bases, with 15 bases left in between. This CDR3 is CASSLGGGRRAEAFF. DNA for the CDR3: TGTGCCAGCAGCTTAGGAGGGGGTAGAAGAGCTGAAGCTTTCTTT.